These T cell receptor beta chains were read from a single sample in a study of blood T cell repertoires in COVID-19. Data came from immunoSEQ multiplex PCR; TCRdb stores just in-frame clones and leaves some out. The sample carries 150,000 or so clones, approximately 90% recorded once. The specimen was peripheral blood. Every receptor here comes from a man between 60 and 75 years old with COVID-19, enrolled during active disease. Both conserved end residues are part of each CDR3. Fields, in order: V gene, J gene, clone size, D gene, CDR3 DNA, CDR3 protein. A D gene is named only where the DNA matches it firmly. A clone size is listed for some rows: how often the clone was seen (once, few, many), or a class if it is expanded.

>TRBV5-4|TRBJ2-7|.|TRBD1
TGTGCCAGCAGCCCCACGGACAGGGACGAGCAGTACTTC
CASSPTDRDEQYF
>TRBV27|TRBJ2-4|.|.
TGTGCCAGCACCCTCCCCGGAGGGGGGGCTCCCAAAAACATTCAGTACTTC
CASTLPGGGAPKNIQYF
>TRBV5-4|TRBJ2-7|.|.
TGTGCCCCGGGCGGACATCTCCTCTCCTACGAGCAGTACTTC
CAPGGHLLSYEQYF
>TRBV11-2|TRBJ1-4|.|TRBD1
TGTGCCAGCAGCCCGGGACAGGGGGGCGGCGAAAAACTGTTTTTT
CASSPGQGGGEKLFF
>TRBV2|TRBJ2-5|.|.
.
CASILDSQETQYF
>TRBV13|TRBJ2-6|.|.
TGTGCCAGCAGCTTAGGGTCTATATCTGGGGCCAACGTCCTGACTTTC
CASSLGSISGANVLTF
>TRBV29-1|TRBJ2-3|.|.
TGCAGCGTTGACCGTCTAGTCGGAGATACGCAGTATTTT
CSVDRLVGDTQYF
>TRBV9|TRBJ2-5|.|TRBD1
TGTGCCAGCAGCCCCGGACAGGAGACTGCTAAAGAGACCCAGTACTTC
CASSPGQETAKETQYF
>TRBV10-1|TRBJ1-2|.|TRBD1
TGCGCCACACCGGGACAGAGTTTTAACTATGGCTACACCTTC
CATPGQSFNYGYTF
>TRBV9|TRBJ1-6|few|.
TGTGCCAGCAGCGCGGGGGGGAGCTCCTATAATTCACCCCTCCACTTT
CASSAGGSSYNSPLHF
>TRBV12-5|TRBJ1-5|.|TRBD1
TGTGCTAGTGGTTTGGTACAGGGGCTAAGACAGGGACAGGGCAATCAGCCCCAGCATTTT
CASGLVQGLRQGQGNQPQHF
>TRBV6-2/TRBV6-3|TRBJ2-6|.|TRBD2
TGTGCCAGCAGTTACTTTCTAGCGGGGGGAGAGGGGGCCAACGTCCTGACTTTC
CASSYFLAGGEGANVLTF
>TRBV9|TRBJ1-6|once|.
TGTGCCAGCAGCGCAGGGGCTACCCCAAATTCACCCCTCCACTTT
CASSAGATPNSPLHF
>TRBV14|TRBJ1-1|.|.
TGTGCCAGCAGCCAAGATCGAGGATCCACTGAAGCTTTCTTT
CASSQDRGSTEAFF
>TRBV28|TRBJ1-1|.|.
TGTGCCAGCAGTACCCCCGGACTATATGAAGCTTTCTTT
CASSTPGLYEAFF
>TRBV28|TRBJ1-1|.|TRBD1
TGTGCCAGCAGTTTAACGACAGGGGGGGACACTGAAGCTTTCTTT
CASSLTTGGDTEAFF
>TRBV15|TRBJ1-2|few|.
TGTGCCACCACCAACGCGGGGAATCCTTATGGCTACACCTTC
CATTNAGNPYGYTF
>TRBV2|TRBJ1-1|.|.
TGTGCCAGCAGTTACAGGTACCGGCAACCTGAAGCTTTCTTT
CASSYRYRQPEAFF
>TRBV11-2|TRBJ1-2|.|.
TGTGCCAGCAGCCCTAGAGGAGGGGCGCTGGGCTACACCTTC
CASSPRGGALGYTF
>TRBV11-2|TRBJ1-1|.|.
TGTGCCAGCAGCCCCCCGGGGAACACTGAAGCTTTCTTT
CASSPPGNTEAFF
>TRBV4-1|TRBJ1-4|.|TRBD1
TGCGCCAGCAGCCGATCGCAAGCCGGGACAGGGGGAATAAAACTGTTTTTT
CASSRSQAGTGGIKLFF
>TRBV15|TRBJ2-1|once|.
TGTGCCACCAGCAGAGATTCGGGGAACAATGAGCAGTTCTTC
CATSRDSGNNEQFF
>TRBV7-2|TRBJ2-7|.|.
TGTGCCAGCAGCCCCCAGGCGGGACTTCTCTACGAGCAGTACTTC
CASSPQAGLLYEQYF
>TRBV6-5|TRBJ2-3|.|TRBD1
TGTGCCAGCATAGCACAGGGGGCCGCCACAGATACGCAGTATTTT
CASIAQGAATDTQYF
>TRBV19|TRBJ1-5|few|TRBD1
TGTGCCAGTAGTATATGGGACAGGGTGGACGATCAGCCCCAGCATTTT
CASSIWDRVDDQPQHF
>TRBV19|TRBJ1-1|once|.
TGTGCCAGTAGTAGGACAGCTTCGAACACTGAAGCTTTCTTT
CASSRTASNTEAFF
>TRBV18|TRBJ1-4|.|.
TGTGCCAGCTCACCGTTCCGTAATGAAAAACTGTTTTTT
CASSPFRNEKLFF
>TRBV6-2/TRBV6-3|TRBJ2-5|.|TRBD1
TGTGCCAGCAGTCGACTCCAGGGGGCGGCGGAGACCCAGTACTTC
CASSRLQGAAETQYF